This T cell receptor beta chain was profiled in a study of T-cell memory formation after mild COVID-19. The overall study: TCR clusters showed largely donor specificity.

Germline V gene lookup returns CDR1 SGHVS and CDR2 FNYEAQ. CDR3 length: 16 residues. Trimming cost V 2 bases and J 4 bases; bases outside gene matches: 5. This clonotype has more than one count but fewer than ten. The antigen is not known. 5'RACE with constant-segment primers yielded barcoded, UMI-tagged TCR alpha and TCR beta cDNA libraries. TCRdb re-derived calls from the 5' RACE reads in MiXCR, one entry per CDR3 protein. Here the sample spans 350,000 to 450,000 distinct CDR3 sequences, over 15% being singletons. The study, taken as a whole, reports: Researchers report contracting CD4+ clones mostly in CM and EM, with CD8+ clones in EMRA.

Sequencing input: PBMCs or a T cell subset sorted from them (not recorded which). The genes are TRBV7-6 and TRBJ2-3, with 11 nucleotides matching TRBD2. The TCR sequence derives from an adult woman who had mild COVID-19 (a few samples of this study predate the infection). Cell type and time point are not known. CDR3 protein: CASSLRLAGSSDTQYF. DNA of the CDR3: TGTGCCAGCAGCTTAAGACTAGCGGGGTCCTCAGATACGCAGTATTTT.